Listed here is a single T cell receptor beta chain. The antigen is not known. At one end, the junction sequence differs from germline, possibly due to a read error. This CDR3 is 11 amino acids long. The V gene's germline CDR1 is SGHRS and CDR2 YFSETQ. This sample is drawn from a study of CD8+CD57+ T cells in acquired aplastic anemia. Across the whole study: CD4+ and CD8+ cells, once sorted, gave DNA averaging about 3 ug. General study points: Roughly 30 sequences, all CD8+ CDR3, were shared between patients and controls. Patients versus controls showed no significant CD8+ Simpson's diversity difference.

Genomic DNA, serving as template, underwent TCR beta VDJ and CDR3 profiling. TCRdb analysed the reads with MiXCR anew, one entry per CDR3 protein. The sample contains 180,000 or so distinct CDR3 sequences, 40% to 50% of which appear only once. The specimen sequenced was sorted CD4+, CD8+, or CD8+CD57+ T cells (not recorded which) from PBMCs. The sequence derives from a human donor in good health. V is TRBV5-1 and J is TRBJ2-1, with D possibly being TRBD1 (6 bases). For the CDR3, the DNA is TGCGCCAGCAGCTTGAGACAGGTGGAGGTCTTC. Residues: CASSLRQVEVF.